These T cell receptor beta chains were read from a single sample in a study of blood T cell repertoires in COVID-19. Libraries were prepared by immunoSEQ multiplex PCR; TCRdb keeps only in-frame clonotypes and omits some of them. The profile shows approximately 300,000 clones, roughly 91% of them singletons. What was sequenced was peripheral blood. The origin of the receptors is a man between 25 and 39 years old with acute or convalescent COVID-19. CDR3s include the opening cysteine and the closing phenylalanine or tryptophan. A D gene is named only where the DNA matches it firmly. Clone size is shown for a subset of rows, as once, few, many or a class of expanded clone.

d_call	v_call	clone_size	j_call	cdr3_nt	cdr3_aa
TRBD2	TRBV7-9	.	TRBJ2-1	TGTGCCAGCAGCTTAGGACCCCTAGCGGGAGGGGGCAATGAGCAGTTCTTC	CASSLGPLAGGGNEQFF
TRBD1	TRBV28	.	TRBJ1-2	TGTGCCAGCAGACAGGGGCCATCCTATGGCTACACCTTC	CASRQGPSYGYTF
.	TRBV9	once	TRBJ2-3	TGTGCCAGCAGCGAGCCCCCCCTAGGCCAGAAACCCACAGATACGCAGTATTTT	CASSEPPLGQKPTDTQYF
TRBD1	TRBV6-5	.	TRBJ2-7	TGTGCCAGCAGTTACGAGGCGAGGGGGCGCGAGCAGTACTTC	CASSYEARGREQYF
TRBD1	TRBV18	once	TRBJ1-5	TGTGCCAGCTCACTAACAGGGGGGAGCAATCAGCCCCAGCATTTT	CASSLTGGSNQPQHF
.	TRBV29-1	.	TRBJ1-1	TGCAGCGTTGCACAGGGTAACACTGAAGCTTTCTTT	CSVAQGNTEAFF
.	TRBV5-1	.	TRBJ1-1	TGCGCCAGCAGCTTGGGGCGGAATACGAACACTGAAGCTTTCTTT	CASSLGRNTNTEAFF
TRBD2	TRBV9	.	TRBJ2-5	TGTGCCAGCAGCCAATCGGCCGGGACTAGCAATTCCGGGGAGACCCAGTACTTC	CASSQSAGTSNSGETQYF
TRBD2	TRBV6-6	.	TRBJ2-5	TGTGCCAGCAGTCGACGTAGCGGGGGCCAAGAGACCCAGTACTTC	CASSRRSGGQETQYF
TRBD1	TRBV7-9	.	TRBJ2-5	TGTGCCAGCAGTACAGGGGATCGGAGCTCGGAGACCCAGTACTTC	CASSTGDRSSETQYF
TRBD1	TRBV19	.	TRBJ1-4	TGTGCCAGTAGCCTTACGACAGGGGCCCATGAAAAACTGTTTTTT	CASSLTTGAHEKLFF
.	TRBV5-1	once	TRBJ1-5	TGCGCCAGCAGCTTGGCGCCAGGGGATCAGCCCCAGCATTTT	CASSLAPGDQPQHF
TRBD1	TRBV18	.	TRBJ1-5	TGTGCCAGCTCCCCTACGACAGGGGTTGATCAGCCCCAGCATTTT	CASSPTTGVDQPQHF
.	TRBV6-2/TRBV6-3	.	TRBJ1-5	TGTGCCAGCAGTGACTACCAGGGTCAGCCCCAGCATTTT	CASSDYQGQPQHF
.	TRBV5-1	.	TRBJ1-2	TGCGCCAGCAGTGTCGGGTCGTATGGCTACACCTTC	CASSVGSYGYTF
.	TRBV27	.	TRBJ1-1	TGTGCCAGCCTCTCGAAGGGGGGGACTGAAGCTTTCTTT	CASLSKGGTEAFF
TRBD2	TRBV18	.	TRBJ2-3	TGTGCCAGCTCACCAGGACTAGCGGGGGGCCCAGGGGGTACGCAGTATTTT	CASSPGLAGGPGGTQYF
.	TRBV5-1	once	TRBJ2-3	TGCGCCAGCATGAGGGCGTTGAGCACAGATACGCAGTATTTT	CASMRALSTDTQYF
.	TRBV7-2	.	TRBJ2-1	TGTGCCAGCAGCCTAGGGGGGGGCTCCTACAATGAGCAGTTCTTC	CASSLGGGSYNEQFF
TRBD1	TRBV27	.	TRBJ1-5	TGTGCCAGCAGTTCAAACCTTAAAATTACAGGGGGCGGAAATCAGCCCCAGCATTTT	CASSSNLKITGGGNQPQHF
.	TRBV3-1/TRBV3-2	.	TRBJ2-7	TGTGCCAGCAGCCAGGCCCTAGCGTCCTACGAGCAGTACTTC	CASSQALASYEQYF
.	TRBV4-1	.	TRBJ2-5	TGCGCCAGCAGCCACCGACAGCAAGAGACCCAGTACTTC	CASSHRQQETQYF
TRBD2	TRBV4-1	.	TRBJ2-3	TGCGCCAGCAGCCAAGATCTATCAGCGGGGGTAAGAGTTGCGCAGTATTTT	CASSQDLSAGVRVAQYF